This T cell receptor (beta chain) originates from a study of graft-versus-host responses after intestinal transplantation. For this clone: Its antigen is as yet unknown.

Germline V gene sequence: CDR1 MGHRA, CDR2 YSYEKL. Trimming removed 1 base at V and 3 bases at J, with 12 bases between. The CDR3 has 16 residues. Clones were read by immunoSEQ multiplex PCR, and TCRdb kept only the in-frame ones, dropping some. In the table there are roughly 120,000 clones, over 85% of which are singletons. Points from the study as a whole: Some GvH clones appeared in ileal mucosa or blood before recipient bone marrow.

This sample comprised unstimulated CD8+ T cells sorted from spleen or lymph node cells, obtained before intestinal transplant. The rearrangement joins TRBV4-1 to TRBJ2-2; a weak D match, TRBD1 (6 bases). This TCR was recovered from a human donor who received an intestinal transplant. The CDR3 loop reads CASSQVANRDTGELFF. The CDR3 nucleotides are TGCGCCAGCAGCCAAGTCGCGAACAGGGACACCGGGGAGCTGTTTTTT.